These 8 T cell receptor beta chains share one sample of origin, sequenced in a study of shared clonotypes between healthy human individuals. Profiling relied on immunoSEQ multiplex PCR, and the TCRdb table lists in-frame clones only, not all of them. This sample yields more than 1,200,000 clones, of which around 98.5% are seen a single time; around 0.38% belongs to the top ten. The source material was naive CD4+ T cells sorted from blood. The subset: CD45RA+ positively selected. All receptors come from a man aged 25 to 40 in good health.

The V gene is TRBV9, the J gene TRBJ1-4; D is undetermined. Between the trimmed V and J ends, which lost 8 bases and 0 bases, there was a span of 11 bases. Germline V lookup: CDR1 SGDLS, CDR2 YYNGEE. The CDR3 loop spans 14 amino acids. CDR3 nucleotides: TGTGCCAGTAGTCGATTTGCAACTAATGAAAAACTGTTTTTT. This sequence encodes CASSRFATNEKLFF.

The J gene is TRBJ2-3, the V gene TRBV18; D possibly corresponds to TRBD2 (7 bases). In germline, CDR1 is KGHSH, CDR2 LQKENI. V was shortened by 4 bases and J by 2 bases, with 13 bases between the two germline ends. The CDR3 is 15 amino acids. Written as DNA, the CDR3 is TGTGCCAGCTCACTGGACGGGGGGCACACAGATACGCAGTATTTT. Amino acid sequence: CASSLDGGHTDTQYF.

V usage is TRBV28 and J usage is TRBJ2-7; perhaps TRBD1 as D (5 bases). This CDR3 contains 12 residues. Germline assignment: CDR1 MDHEN and CDR2 SYDVKM. Trimming stripped 4 bases from V and 3 bases from J, with 7 bases between. In nucleotides, the CDR3 is TGTGCCAGCAGTTGGGGCAGCTACGAGCAGTACTTC. This translates into CASSWGSYEQYF.

The CDR3 region has the DNA TGTGCCAGCAGTTTCGGGAATGGCTACACCTTC. Translating gives CASSFGNGYTF. The chain uses TRBV28 and TRBJ1-2, with D unclear. This CDR3 spans 11 amino acids. V dropped 3 bases and J dropped 6 bases, with 5 bases sitting between them. Germline loops: CDR1 MDHEN, CDR2 SYDVKM.

The J gene is TRBJ2-2, the V gene TRBV19, with 12 nucleotides matching TRBD2. CDR1 is LNHDA and CDR2 is SQIVND in the germline V gene (reference sequence). The V gene end was trimmed by 4 bases and the J gene end by 7 bases; junction bases not matched to a gene: 7. The length of the CDR3 is 16 residues. The CDR3, as DNA: TGTGCCAGTAGTAGGGCTAGCGGGAGGGCCCTCGGGGAGCTGTTTTTT. This sequence encodes CASSRASGRALGELFF.

The chain is built from TRBV19 and TRBJ1-2, with a weak D call TRBD1 (5 bases). Germline V gene sequence: CDR1 LNHDA, CDR2 SQIVND (reference sequence). The CDR3 consists of 13 residues. V shed 4 bases and J shed 4 bases, with 10 bases lying between them. The DNA of the CDR3 is TGTGCCAGTAGTAGGGACCTTTTCTATGGCTACACCTTC. It is translated as CASSRDLFYGYTF.

V gene TRBV5-1 combines with J gene TRBJ2-3; no clear D. The germline gives CDR1 SGHRS, CDR2 YFSETQ. Trimming left V 0 bases short and J 0 bases short, with 8 bases between. The CDR3 length is 15 residues. CDR3 in amino acids: CASSLDSQSTDTQYF. In nucleotides, the CDR3 is TGCGCCAGCAGCTTGGACAGTCAAAGCACAGATACGCAGTATTTT.

The genes are TRBV7-9 and TRBJ2-3; TRBD2 matches at 8 bases. Trimming cost V 1 base and J 1 base; bases outside gene matches: 7. The CDR3 has 17 residues. CDR1 is SEHNR and CDR2 is FQNEAQ in the germline V gene (reference sequence). The CDR3 loop reads CASSLGSGIGGTDTQYF. In nucleotides, the CDR3 is TGTGCCAGCAGCTTAGGTAGCGGGATAGGAGGCACAGATACGCAGTATTTT.